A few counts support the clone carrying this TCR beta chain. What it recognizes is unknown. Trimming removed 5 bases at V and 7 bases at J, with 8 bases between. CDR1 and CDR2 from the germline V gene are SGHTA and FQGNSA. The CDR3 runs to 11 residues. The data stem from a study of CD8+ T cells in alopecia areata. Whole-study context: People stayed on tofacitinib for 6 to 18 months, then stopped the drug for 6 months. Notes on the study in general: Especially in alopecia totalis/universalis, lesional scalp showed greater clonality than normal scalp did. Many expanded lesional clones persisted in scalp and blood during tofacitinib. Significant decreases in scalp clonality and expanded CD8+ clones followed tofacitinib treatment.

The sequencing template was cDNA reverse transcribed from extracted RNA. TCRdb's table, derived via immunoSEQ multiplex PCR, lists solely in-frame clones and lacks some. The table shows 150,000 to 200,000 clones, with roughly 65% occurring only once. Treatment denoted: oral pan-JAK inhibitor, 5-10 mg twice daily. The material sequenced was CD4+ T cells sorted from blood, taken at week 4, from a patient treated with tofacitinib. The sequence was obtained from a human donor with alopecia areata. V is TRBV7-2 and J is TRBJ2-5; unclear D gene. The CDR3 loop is CASSILGTQYF. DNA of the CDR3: TGTGCCAGCAGCATTCTAGGGACCCAGTACTTC.